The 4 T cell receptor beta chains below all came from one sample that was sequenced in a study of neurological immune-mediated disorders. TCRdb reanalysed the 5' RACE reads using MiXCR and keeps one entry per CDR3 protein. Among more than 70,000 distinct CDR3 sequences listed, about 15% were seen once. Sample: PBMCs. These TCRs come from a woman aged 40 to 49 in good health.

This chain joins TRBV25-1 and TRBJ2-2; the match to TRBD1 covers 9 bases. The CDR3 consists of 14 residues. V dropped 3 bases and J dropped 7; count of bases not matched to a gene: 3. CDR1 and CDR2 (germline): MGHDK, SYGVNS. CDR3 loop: CASSDGQGIGELFF. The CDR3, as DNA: TGTGCCAGCAGTGACGGACAGGGGATCGGGGAGCTGTTTTTT.

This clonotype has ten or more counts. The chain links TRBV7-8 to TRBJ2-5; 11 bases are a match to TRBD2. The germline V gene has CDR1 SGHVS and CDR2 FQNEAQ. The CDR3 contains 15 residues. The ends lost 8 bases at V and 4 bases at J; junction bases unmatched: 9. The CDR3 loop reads CASGIAGGMGETQYF. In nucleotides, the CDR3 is TGTGCCAGCGGCATAGCGGGGGGGATGGGAGAGACCCAGTACTTC.

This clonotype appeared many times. For the CDR3, the DNA is TGTGCCAGCAGCCAAGATGGACGCACTGAAGCTTTCTTT. Translated: CASSQDGRTEAFF. The chain carries TRBV3-1 and TRBJ1-1; D is unresolved. The CDR3 length is 13 residues. V lost 0 bases and J 4 bases, leaving 6 bases between the germline ends. The germline CDR1 and CDR2 sequences are LGHDT and YNNKEL (reference sequence). Complete variable domain (other parts from reference TRBV3-1 and TRBJ1-1): DTAVSQTPKYLVTQMGNDKSIKCEQNLGHDTMYWYKQDSKKFLKIMFSYNNKELIINETVPNRFSPKSPDKAHLNLHINSLELGDSAVYFCASSQDGRTEAFFGQGTRLTVV.

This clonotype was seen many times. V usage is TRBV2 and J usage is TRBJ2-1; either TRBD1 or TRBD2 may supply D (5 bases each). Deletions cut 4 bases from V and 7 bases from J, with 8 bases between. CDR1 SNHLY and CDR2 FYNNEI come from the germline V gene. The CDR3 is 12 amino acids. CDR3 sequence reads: CASSGDGNEQFF. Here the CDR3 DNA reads TGTGCCAGCAGTGGGGACGGTAATGAGCAGTTCTTC.